The 12 T cell receptor beta chains below all came from one sample that was sequenced in a study of T cell responses to AZD1222 COVID-19 vaccine. Clones were read by immunoSEQ multiplex PCR, and TCRdb kept only the in-frame ones, dropping some. The table lists about 120,000 clones, 89% of them singletons. The sample consisted of peripheral blood, taken on day 0 of AZD1222 vaccination. The receptors were gathered from an adult in good health.

The chain has TRBV7-2 and TRBJ1-1; D not resolved. The CDR3 is made up of 14 amino acids. CDR1 is SGHTA and CDR2 is FQGNSA in the germline V gene. V lost 6 bases and J lost 1, with 12 bases in between. CDR3 sequence: CASRRDRGNTEAFF. For the CDR3, the DNA is TGTGCCAGCAGACGAGATCGGGGGAACACTGAAGCTTTCTTT.

The chain carries TRBV5-8 and TRBJ1-6, with D perhaps matching TRBD1 (6 bases). V lost 4 bases and J 10 bases, leaving 12 bases between the germline ends. Looked up from germline, CDR1 is SGHTS and CDR2 is YDEGEE. The CDR3 spans 13 residues. The CDR3: CASSPGVESPLHF. The CDR3 DNA is TGTGCCAGCAGCCCAGGGGTTGAATCACCCCTCCACTTT.

This chain links TRBV19 with TRBJ2-7, with D maybe TRBD1 (6 bases). V was cut by 3 bases and J by 2 bases, with 11 bases left in between. CDR1 is LNHDA, CDR2 SQIVND, per germline (reference sequence). CDR3 length equals 14 residues. The CDR3 spells CASSMEAGAYEQYF. The CDR3 DNA is TGTGCCAGTAGTATGGAGGCAGGGGCCTACGAGCAGTACTTC. Using reference TRBV19 and TRBJ2-7 for the parts outside the CDR3, the full variable domain is DGGITQSPKYLFRKEGQNVTLSCEQNLNHDAMYWYRQDPGQGLRLIYYSQIVNDFQKGDIAEGYSVSREKKESFPLTVTSAQKNPTAFYLCASSMEAGAYEQYFGPGTRLTVT.

The rearrangement joins TRBV12-3 or TRBV12-4 to TRBJ1-5; no clear D gene. V lost 8 bases and J lost 4, with 6 bases in between. The CDR3 contains 11 residues. Here the CDR3 reads CASGWNQPQHF. CDR3 nucleotides: TGTGCCAGCGGGTGGAATCAGCCCCAGCATTTT.

The rearrangement joins TRBV19 to TRBJ1-1; 8 nucleotides agree with TRBD1. V dropped 7 bases and J dropped 2; count of bases not matched to a gene: 6. CDR1 and CDR2 (germline): LNHDA, SQIVND (reference sequence). The CDR3 is 14 residues long. CDR3 bases: TGTGCCAGTACCCCAGGGGGCGCAAACACTGAAGCTTTCTTT. The encoded protein is CASTPGGANTEAFF.

V is TRBV11-1 and J is TRBJ2-5; 7 bases are a match to TRBD1. CDR3 length: 16 amino acids. CDR1 is SGHAT and CDR2 is FQDESV in the germline V gene (reference sequence). V lost 4 bases to trimming and J lost 5 bases; unmatched junction nucleotides: 13. CDR3 protein: CASSSWTGPRGETQYF. The CDR3 nucleotides read TGTGCCAGCAGCTCGTGGACAGGCCCTAGAGGGGAGACCCAGTACTTC.

The chain has TRBV4-1 and TRBJ2-1; TRBD1 matches 7 bases. The germline gives CDR1 MGHRA, CDR2 YSYEKL. This CDR3 is 17 amino acids long. Trimming at V came to 1 base and at J to 8 bases, leaving 14 bases not matched to a gene. DNA of the CDR3: TGCGCCAGCAGCCAAGTTATGGTGAGACAGGGTGGCCATGAGCAGTTCTTC. Amino acid sequence: CASSQVMVRQGGHEQFF.

Only one count was recorded for this clone. This chain joins TRBV6-5 and TRBJ1-1; 9 bases fit TRBD1. CDR3 length equals 14 residues. The V segment lost 6 bases and the J segment 4 bases; nucleotides outside the gene matches: 6. CDR1 is MNHEY and CDR2 is SVGAGI in the germline V gene. The chain's CDR3 is CASRPGQGGTEAFF. CDR3 in DNA: TGTGCCAGCAGGCCGGGACAGGGAGGCACTGAAGCTTTCTTT.

This clone was seen a single time. The V and J genes are TRBV6-5 and TRBJ1-5; D might be TRBD1 (5 bases). The CDR3 has 15 residues. CDR1 MNHEY and CDR2 SVGAGI come from the germline V gene. V was pared by 0 bases and J by 1 base, with 7 bases between. As DNA, the CDR3 is TGTGCCAGCAGTTACTCGGCAGGGAGCAATCAGCCCCAGCATTTT. It yields the protein CASSYSAGSNQPQHF.

This chain uses TRBV7-9 with TRBJ1-4; 9 bases are shared with TRBD1. Per the germline V gene, CDR1 is SEHNR and CDR2 is FQNEAQ (reference sequence). CDR3 length: 17 amino acids. V was pared by 4 bases and J by 3 bases, with 9 bases of the junction left unmatched. The CDR3, as DNA: TGTGCCAGCAGCTCCGATGACAGGGGGATGGCTAATGAAAAACTGTTTTTT. Translating gives CASSSDDRGMANEKLFF.

The rearrangement uses TRBV5-6 and TRBJ1-5; unclear D gene. The CDR3 has 13 residues. V was shortened by 4 bases and J by 3 bases, with 8 bases between the two germline ends. The germline CDR1 and CDR2 sequences are SGHDT and YYEEEE. Here the CDR3 DNA reads TGTGCCAGCAGCGCAGGTTACAATCAGCCCCAGCATTTT. Translating it yields CASSAGYNQPQHF.

The chain recombines TRBV18 with TRBJ2-7; tentative D call: TRBD2 (5 bases). Trimming removed 2 bases at V and 0 bases at J, with 8 bases between. The CDR3 is made up of 14 amino acids. Germline V gene data show CDR1 as KGHSH and CDR2 as LQKENI. The CDR3 loop is CASSPSRDSYEQYF. The CDR3 DNA is TGTGCCAGCTCACCAAGCCGGGACTCCTACGAGCAGTACTTC.